The sequence of this TCR beta chain was determined in a study of T cell responses to AZD1222 COVID-19 vaccine. Study-wide results and caveats: Females made up more of the donors, who were largely white British, and clonal diversity may have come out too low. Across the whole spike, CD4 TCRs peaked at regions 160-218 and 743-854.

Produced via immunoSEQ multiplex PCR; TCRdb's table is partial and in-frame only. Of some 150,000 clones listed, roughly 92% are singletons. On this clone: The antigen remains undetermined.

V dropped 1 base and J dropped 5 bases, with 20 bases sitting between them. The germline gives CDR1 LNHNV, CDR2 YYDKDF (reference sequence). This CDR3 comprises 17 residues. This chain joins TRBV15 and TRBJ1-2; possibly TRBD1 for D (5 bases). The TCR comes from an adult in good health. The specimen was peripheral blood, collected on day 0 of AZD1222 vaccination. Here the CDR3 DNA reads TGTGCCACCAGCAGAGGCGCCAGGGTGTCAGCTTTTTATGGCTACACCTTC. It specifies CATSRGARVSAFYGYTF. The full variable domain, completed using reference TRBV15 and TRBJ1-2, is DAMVIQNPRYQVTQFGKPVTLSCSQTLNHNVMYWYQQKSSQAPKLLFHYYDKDFNNEADTPDNFQSRRPNTSFCFLDIRSPGLGDTAMYLCATSRGARVSAFYGYTFGSGTRLTVV.